Following are 20 T cell receptor beta chains from one sample sequenced in a study of cytomegalovirus exposure and HLA in healthy donors (dated by TCRdb to 2015 to 2018). Library creation used the immunoSEQ multiplex PCR assay. TCRdb stores this immuneACCESS table with in-frame sequences only. Part of the clones is absent; in the studies checked, under half of the shortfall reflects unresolved V genes, and no reason is known for the rest. The sample has approximately 140,000 clones on record, roughly 86% of them singletons. The ten largest clones capture roughly 10% of the sample. The sequenced sample was PBMCs. The source is a man younger than 35 in good health and CMV-seropositive.

This chain joins TRBV6-1 and TRBJ2-3; 7 positions match TRBD2. The CDR3 loop spans 14 amino acids. The V gene's germline CDR1 is MNHNS and CDR2 SASEGT. The V segment lost 7 bases and the J segment 6 bases; nucleotides outside the gene matches: 10. Here the CDR3 DNA reads TGTGCCAGCACGAAGTCGGCTAGCGGTGATACGCAGTATTTT. Protein: CASTKSASGDTQYF.

The chain recombines TRBV7-6 with TRBJ2-7; D remains ambiguous. V was clipped by 1 base and J by 3 bases, with 7 bases between them. This CDR3 comprises 13 residues. Germline CDR1 reads SGHVS; CDR2 reads FNYEAQ. The CDR3: CASSLEQLYEQYF. In DNA, the CDR3 is TGTGCCAGCAGCTTAGAACAGCTCTACGAGCAGTACTTC.

CDR3 residues: CASSQDRFSLPRGQFF. The CDR3, as DNA: TGTGCCAGCAGCCAAGATCGGTTCTCCCTCCCTAGGGGGCAGTTCTTC. The J gene is TRBJ2-1, the V gene TRBV14, with D perhaps TRBD1 (5 bases). Germline V gives CDR1 SGHDN, CDR2 FVKESK. Trimming took off 0 bases at V and 12 bases at J, with 21 bases between the two ends. This CDR3 contains 16 residues.

The rearrangement uses TRBV12-2 and TRBJ2-3; the table's D call of TRBD1 was not tested on the DNA. TRBV12-2 counts as a pseudogene. The CDR3 runs to 15 residues. CDR3 in amino acids: CASRSGQSCTDTQYF. The CDR3 bases are TGTGCAAGTCGGAGTGGACAGAGCTGCACAGATACGCAGTATTTT.

The rearrangement joins TRBV11-2 to TRBJ2-5; TRBD1 matches 9 bases. This CDR3 region has 15 residues. The J segment lost 1 base and the V segment lost 3 bases, leaving 3 bases of the junction unmatched. The germline V gene has CDR1 SGHAT and CDR2 FQNNGV. DNA of the CDR3: TGTGCCAGCAGCTTGGGACAGGGAGGCCAAGAGACCCAGTACTTC. Amino acid sequence: CASSLGQGGQETQYF. Full variable domain (remainder filled in from reference TRBV11-2 and TRBJ2-5): EAGVAQSPRYKIIEKRQSVAFWCNPISGHATLYWYQQILGQGPKLLIQFQNNGVVDDSQLPKDRFSAERLKGVDSTLKIQPAKLEDSAVYLCASSLGQGGQETQYFGPGTRLLVL.

This chain joins TRBV4-1 and TRBJ2-2; the match to TRBD1 covers 10 bases. Trimming removed 0 bases from V and 4 bases from J; junction bases left unmatched: 2. This CDR3 region has 16 residues. CDR1 MGHRA and CDR2 YSYEKL come from the germline V gene. CDR3 region: CASSQEGQGFTGELFF. CDR3 sequence (DNA): TGCGCCAGCAGCCAAGAGGGACAGGGGTTCACCGGGGAGCTGTTTTTT.

The V and J genes are TRBV27 and TRBJ2-5, with D possibly matching TRBD2 (5 bases). From germline, CDR1 is MNHEY and CDR2 SMNVEV (reference sequence). CDR3 length: 15 residues. Deletions cut 5 bases from V and 1 base from J, with 14 bases between. CDR3 sequence (DNA): TGTGCCAGCAGTACCACACTAGGGAGCCAAGAGACCCAGTACTTC. Translation: CASSTTLGSQETQYF.

This clone has only one observation. The chain recombines TRBV11-3 with TRBJ2-2; weak D call: TRBD2 (7 bases). CDR3 length: 16 amino acids. V was clipped by 1 base and J by 4 bases, with 13 bases between them. Germline-derived CDR1 and CDR2 are SGHNT and YENEEA. CDR3 in amino acids: CASSLVGGRGTGELFF. The CDR3 coding sequence is TGTGCCAGCAGCTTAGTCGGGGGGCGCGGCACCGGGGAGCTGTTTTTT.

The chain combines TRBV2 with TRBJ2-3; 9 bases agree with TRBD1. Trimming at V came to 6 bases and at J to 9 bases, leaving 10 bases not matched to a gene. The germline V gene has CDR1 SNHLY and CDR2 FYNNEI. The CDR3 has 14 amino acids. CDR3 nucleotide sequence: TGTGCCAGCAGAGGGGACAGGGCATTCGGGACGCAGTATTTT. It yields the protein CASRGDRAFGTQYF.

The chain links TRBV15 to TRBJ2-3; 12 bases are a match to TRBD2. CDR1 is LNHNV and CDR2 is YYDKDF in the germline V gene (reference sequence). The CDR3 consists of 17 residues. J gave up 6 bases and V 2 bases, and 9 bases lay outside the gene matches. The CDR3 reads CATSRTTSGGPLDTQYF. The CDR3 region has the DNA TGTGCCACCAGCAGAACAACTAGCGGGGGGCCCCTTGATACGCAGTATTTT.

The chain is built from TRBV5-1 and TRBJ2-1; D perhaps matches TRBD2 (8 bases). The V gene's germline CDR1 is SGHRS and CDR2 YFSETQ. V dropped 4 bases and J dropped 7 bases, with 15 bases sitting between them. This CDR3 has 14 residues. CDR3 sequence reads: CASSGTAGANEQFF. CDR3 coding DNA: TGCGCCAGCAGCGGGACAGCGGGGGCAAATGAGCAGTTCTTC.

This chain connects TRBV2 to TRBJ1-5, with no clear D. CDR1 and CDR2 (germline): SNHLY, FYNNEI. The CDR3 is 14 amino acids. V lost 5 bases to trimming and J lost 3 bases, with 11 bases between them. CDR3 region: CASSNTEVNQPQHF. The DNA of the CDR3 is TGTGCCAGCAGTAACACAGAAGTCAATCAGCCCCAGCATTTT. The variable domain in full, with the rest retrieved from reference TRBV2 and TRBJ1-5, is EPEVTQTPSHQVTQMGQEVILRCVPISNHLYFYWYRQILGQKVEFLVSFYNNEISEKSEIFDDQFSVERPDGSNFTLKIRSTKLEDSAMYFCASSNTEVNQPQHFGDGTRLSIL.

This clone was recorded once. V usage is TRBV6-1 and J usage is TRBJ2-1; 7 nucleotides agree with TRBD2. The CDR3 spans 16 residues. The germline gives CDR1 MNHNS, CDR2 SASEGT. The V gene end was trimmed by 3 bases and the J gene end by 3 bases; junction bases not matched to a gene: 8. The CDR3 DNA follows: TGTGCCAGCAGTGACAGGCTAGCGGAGAGCTACAATGAGCAGTTCTTC. Translation: CASSDRLAESYNEQFF.

The chain recombines TRBV5-1 with TRBJ2-3, with TRBD2 matching over 11 bases. The V gene end was trimmed by 7 bases and the J gene end by 2 bases; junction bases not matched to a gene: 6. Germline assignment: CDR1 SGHRS and CDR2 YFSETQ. The CDR3 is 15 residues long. The CDR3 DNA follows: TGCGCCAGCGGATTAGCGGGAGGGCCCACAGATACGCAGTATTTT. Protein sequence: CASGLAGGPTDTQYF.

V usage is TRBV2 and J usage is TRBJ2-5; 15 nucleotides line up with TRBD2. The CDR3 length is 15 residues. The V gene end was trimmed by 6 bases and the J gene end by 5 bases; junction bases not matched to a gene: 4. The germline gives CDR1 SNHLY, CDR2 FYNNEI. CDR3 bases: TGTGCCAGCAGCTGGGGACTAGCGGGAGGTGAGACCCAGTACTTC. This encodes CASSWGLAGGETQYF.

This sequence joins TRBV6-1 and TRBJ1-6; D is ambiguous. In germline, CDR1 is MNHNS, CDR2 SASEGT. The V end lost 2 bases, the J end lost 0 bases, and 2 bases lay between the germline ends. CDR3 length: 14 residues. The CDR3 spells CASSEYSYNSPLHF. CDR3 nucleotide sequence: TGTGCCAGCAGTGAATACTCCTATAATTCACCCCTCCACTTT.

The gene calls are TRBV11-3 and TRBJ2-3; no reliable D call. Germline values: CDR1 SGHNT, CDR2 YENEEA. Trimming took 0 bases from V and 3 from J, leaving 13 bases between them. CDR3 length: 16 residues. CDR3 sequence (DNA): TGTGCCAGCAGCTTAGAATACGGTAAAGAAACAGATACGCAGTATTTT. It codes for CASSLEYGKETDTQYF.

This chain connects TRBV5-4 to TRBJ2-5, with a weak D call TRBD1 (5 bases). Germline V lookup: CDR1 SGHNT, CDR2 YYREEE (reference sequence). The CDR3 is 17 amino acids. Trimming took off 5 bases at V and 2 bases at J, with 22 bases between the two ends. CDR3 sequence reads: CASRLTGHTSKQETQYF. CDR3 sequence (DNA): TGTGCCAGCAGACTGACCGGACATACATCAAAACAAGAGACCCAGTACTTC.

The chain is built from TRBV9 and TRBJ2-4; TRBD1 matches at 7 bases. Germline values: CDR1 SGDLS, CDR2 YYNGEE. Losses at the gene ends were 4 bases for V and 9 bases for J; bases not matched to a gene: 10. CDR3 length equals 14 residues. The CDR3 sequence: CASSLYDRVGIQYF. The DNA for the CDR3 is TGTGCCAGCAGCCTGTATGACAGGGTGGGCATTCAGTACTTC.

V is TRBV11-2 and J is TRBJ2-3, with TRBD1 as a possible D gene (6 bases). Trimming took off 1 base at V and 2 bases at J, with 16 bases between the two ends. The CDR3 contains 17 residues. From germline, CDR1 is SGHAT and CDR2 FQNNGV. The DNA of the CDR3 is TGTGCCAGCAGCTTAGGGAAATTGGGGGCACACACAGATACGCAGTATTTT. Protein: CASSLGKLGAHTDTQYF.